A single sample gave rise to the 27 T cell receptor beta chains below, sequenced in a study of shared T cell receptors in the human thymus. Generated by immunoSEQ multiplex PCR, the TCRdb table keeps only in-frame clones and is missing some. Of 630,000 or so clones listed, more than 75% are singletons. The sample was also linked to a second study, of human thymus T cells.

Material: thymocytes. The receptors derive from a boy under three years old with a congenital heart defect.

This clone was recorded a few times. The CDR3 coding sequence is TGCGCCAGCAGCGCCGGAGGATCCAATCAGCCCCAGCATTTT. Translated: CASSAGGSNQPQHF. The chain combines TRBV10-2 with TRBJ1-5; D ambiguous. The CDR3 consists of 14 residues. Germline V gene data show CDR1 as WSHSY and CDR2 as SAAADI. Between the trimmed V and J ends, which lost 6 bases and 3 bases, there was a span of 12 bases.

This chain links TRBV30 with TRBJ1-4; 7 bases are a match to TRBD1. This CDR3 has 14 residues. Per germline, CDR1 GTSNPN and CDR2 SVGIG (reference sequence). The V and J ends lost 2 bases and 7 bases, in that order; junction bases with no gene match: 7. CDR3 DNA: TGTGCCTGGAGTACCGACAGGGCCGGTGAAAAACTGTTTTTT. This codes for CAWSTDRAGEKLFF.

The chain joins TRBV12-5 to TRBJ2-7, with TRBD1 matching over 8 bases. Per the germline V gene, CDR1 is LGHNT and CDR2 is FRNRAP. The CDR3 runs 15 residues. With 7 bases clipped from V and 2 bases from J, the junction kept 10 bases outside the gene matches. CDR3 coding DNA: TGTGCTAGTGCCCCTTCAGGGGGCCCTACCTACGAGCAGTACTTC. Translating it yields CASAPSGGPTYEQYF.

The chain uses TRBV4-1 and TRBJ2-2; 7 nucleotides agree with TRBD2. After removal of 0 bases from V and 5 bases from J, the junction contained 6 bases not matched to a gene. Per the germline V gene, CDR1 is MGHRA and CDR2 is YSYEKL. The length of the CDR3 is 16 residues. Here the CDR3 reads CASSQDMRGGTGELFF. The CDR3 nucleotides are TGCGCCAGCAGCCAAGATATGAGGGGAGGGACCGGGGAGCTGTTTTTT.

The rearrangement links TRBV27 to TRBJ1-5, with 8 bases fitting TRBD1. Unmatched junction bases numbered 11, after V lost 4 bases and J lost 3 bases. In germline, CDR1 is MNHEY, CDR2 SMNVEV (reference sequence). The CDR3 runs to 17 residues. The CDR3 DNA reads TGTGCCAGCAGTTCTCAACAGGGGGGGGATACCAATCAGCCCCAGCATTTT. Translated: CASSSQQGGDTNQPQHF.

The chain carries TRBV4-2 and TRBJ2-5; 8 bases agree with TRBD2. The CDR3 is 16 amino acids. V lost 2 bases and J lost 0; bases outside the gene matches: 5. Germline CDR1 is LGHNA and CDR2 is YNFKEQ. The CDR3 loop is CASSQILLADQETQYF. DNA of the CDR3: TGTGCCAGCAGCCAAATCCTACTAGCGGACCAAGAGACCCAGTACTTC.

This chain uses TRBV7-2 with TRBJ2-5, with 10 bases that match TRBD2. V was pared by 5 bases and J by 4 bases, with 10 bases of the junction left unmatched. The CDR3 loop spans 16 amino acids. The germline V gene has CDR1 SGHTA and CDR2 FQGNSA. The CDR3: CASSQPGLALLETQYF. The CDR3 nucleotides are TGTGCCAGCAGCCAACCGGGACTAGCGCTATTAGAGACCCAGTACTTC.

The genes are TRBV5-4 and TRBJ1-4; TRBD1 aligns across 8 bases. The CDR3 consists of 17 residues. V was pared by 4 bases and J by 0 bases, with 8 bases of the junction left unmatched. Germline CDR1 is SGHNT and CDR2 is YYREEE (reference sequence). The CDR3 DNA is TGTGCCAGCAGCAGCGACAGGGGAAGTTCAACTAATGAAAAACTGTTTTTT. Amino acids: CASSSDRGSSTNEKLFF.

V is TRBV7-9 and J is TRBJ2-7; D is unclear. In germline, CDR1 is SEHNR, CDR2 FQNEAQ (reference sequence). The V gene lost 1 base and the J gene lost 3 bases, with 13 bases spanning the gap. There are 15 residues in the CDR3. The CDR3 region has the DNA TGTGCCAGCAGCTTAGGCTCAGACTCTCTCTACGAGCAGTACTTC. Its protein is CASSLGSDSLYEQYF.

The chain uses TRBV28 and TRBJ1-4, with 10 bases identical to TRBD1. V lost 7 bases and J lost 7; bases outside the gene matches: 6. This CDR3 contains 14 residues. Germline V gene sequence: CDR1 MDHEN, CDR2 SYDVKM. CDR3 coding DNA: TGTGCCAGCACTGGGAGGGACAGGGGTGAAAAACTGTTTTTT. Encoded protein: CASTGRDRGEKLFF.

The chain employs TRBV19 and TRBJ1-1, with TRBD1 as a possible D gene (5 bases). The length of the CDR3 is 15 residues. The germline V gene encodes CDR1 LNHDA and CDR2 SQIVND (reference sequence). V shed 1 base and J shed 1 base, with 10 bases lying between them. The CDR3 spells CASSIVGDWNTEAFF. The CDR3 nucleotides are TGTGCCAGTAGTATAGTTGGGGACTGGAACACTGAAGCTTTCTTT. Based on the CDR3 plus reference TRBV19 and TRBJ1-1, the full variable domain is DGGITQSPKYLFRKEGQNVTLSCEQNLNHDAMYWYRQDPGQGLRLIYYSQIVNDFQKGDIAEGYSVSREKKESFPLTVTSAQKNPTAFYLCASSIVGDWNTEAFFGQGTRLTVV.

The genes are TRBV15 and TRBJ1-1; 7 bases agree with TRBD1. Trimming cost V 7 bases and J 6 bases; bases outside gene matches: 8. The CDR3 loop spans 13 amino acids. Germline loops: CDR1 LNHNV, CDR2 YYDKDF (reference sequence). The CDR3 is CATNSDRAPEAFF. The CDR3 DNA sequence: TGTGCCACCAACAGTGACAGGGCCCCTGAAGCTTTCTTT.

This clone was detected only once. The V and J genes are TRBV20-1 and TRBJ2-1; 9 positions match TRBD2. The CDR3 length is 11 residues. Per the germline V gene, CDR1 is DFQATT and CDR2 is SNEGSKA (reference sequence). Losses at the gene ends were 2 bases for V and 16 bases for J; bases not matched to a gene: 6. The CDR3 DNA sequence: TGCAGTGCTAGACGGACTAGCGAGCGATTCTTC. Its translation: CSARRTSERFF.

This rearrangement joins TRBV5-1 to TRBJ2-5; 7 bases align to TRBD1. Germline-derived CDR1 and CDR2 are SGHRS and YFSETQ. Trimming removed 6 bases from V and 5 bases from J; junction bases left unmatched: 16. The CDR3 sequence is 16 residues long. The CDR3 coding sequence is TGCGCCAGCAACCCAAGGACAGGCTCTGTAGGGGAGACCCAGTACTTC. Its translation: CASNPRTGSVGETQYF.

The V and J genes are TRBV28 and TRBJ2-7; 7 positions match TRBD1. Germline trimming cut 5 bases from V and 4 bases from J; bases unmatched to any gene: 8. Germline values: CDR1 MDHEN, CDR2 SYDVKM. This CDR3 contains 14 residues. This chain's CDR3 is CASSLDRVGYEQYF. In nucleotides, the CDR3 is TGTGCCAGCAGTCTAGACAGGGTAGGGTACGAGCAGTACTTC.

The chain has TRBV28 and TRBJ2-3; D not resolved. This CDR3 contains 12 residues. V dropped 2 bases and J dropped 7 bases, with 7 bases sitting between them. Germline lookup yields CDR1 MDHEN and CDR2 SYDVKM. The CDR3 reads CASSLTSNTQYF. CDR3 in DNA: TGTGCCAGCAGTTTAACCAGTAATACGCAGTATTTT. Using reference TRBV28 and TRBJ2-3 for the parts outside the CDR3, the full variable domain is DVKVTQSSRYLVKRTGEKVFLECVQDMDHENMFWYRQDPGLGLRLIYFSYDVKMKEKGDIPEGYSVSREKKERFSLILESASTNQTSMYLCASSLTSNTQYFGPGTRLTVL.

This clone was observed once. This chain uses TRBV30 with TRBJ2-7; 7 bases are shared with TRBD2. Germline V gene data show CDR1 as GTSNPN and CDR2 as SVGIG (reference sequence). Trimming took 3 bases from V and 2 from J; bases not matched to a gene: 19. The CDR3 covers 18 residues. The CDR3 nucleotides read TGTGCCTGGAGGGGGGGGGAAAAAGGGAGGTTGGATCCCTACGAGCAGTACTTC. Encoded protein: CAWRGGEKGRLDPYEQYF.

The chain carries TRBV5-4 and TRBJ2-7; 11 bases map to TRBD2. V lost 4 bases and J lost 0; bases outside the gene matches: 6. Germline V gives CDR1 SGHNT, CDR2 YYREEE (reference sequence). The CDR3 extends over 16 amino acids. DNA for the CDR3: TGTGCCAGCAGCCTGGCCGGGACTAGCGGCTCCTACGAGCAGTACTTC. Its protein product is CASSLAGTSGSYEQYF.

This clone was recorded a few times. V and J are TRBV5-6 and TRBJ2-7, with TRBD1 matching over 9 bases. V lost 3 bases to trimming and J lost 2 bases; unmatched junction nucleotides: 3. This CDR3 has 14 residues. Germline V gene sequence: CDR1 SGHDT, CDR2 YYEEEE. This CDR3 reads CASSSGQGPYEQYF. The CDR3 DNA is TGTGCCAGCAGCTCGGGACAGGGCCCCTACGAGCAGTACTTC. The variable domain in full, with the rest retrieved from reference TRBV5-6 and TRBJ2-7, is DAGVTQSPTHLIKTRGQQVTLRCSPKSGHDTVSWYQQALGQGPQFIFQYYEEEERQRGNFPDRFSGHQFPNYSSELNVNALLLGDSALYLCASSSGQGPYEQYFGPGTRLTVT.

The table lists this clone with a count of one. The V and J genes are TRBV15 and TRBJ1-2, with a tentative D call TRBD1 (5 bases). The CDR3 consists of 15 residues. CDR1 LNHNV and CDR2 YYDKDF come from the germline V gene (reference sequence). V dropped 5 bases and J dropped 4 bases, with 17 bases sitting between them. CDR3 in DNA: TGTGCCACCAGCCGGTCGGGACTTTCCCCCTATGGCTACACCTTC. Its translation is CATSRSGLSPYGYTF. Combining the CDR3 with reference TRBV15 and TRBJ1-2 gives the whole variable domain DAMVIQNPRYQVTQFGKPVTLSCSQTLNHNVMYWYQQKSSQAPKLLFHYYDKDFNNEADTPDNFQSRRPNTSFCFLDIRSPGLGDTAMYLCATSRSGLSPYGYTFGSGTRLTVV.

The chain has TRBV10-2 and TRBJ2-5; 8 bases are a match to TRBD2. The CDR3 is made up of 16 amino acids. V was pared by 1 base and J by 5 bases, with 9 bases of the junction left unmatched. CDR1 and CDR2 (germline): WSHSY, SAAADI. The DNA of the CDR3 is TGCGCCAGCAGTGAGTGGGACGGGGGGGGGATCGAGACCCAGTACTTC. Its translation is CASSEWDGGGIETQYF.

V gene TRBV30 combines with J gene TRBJ1-1, with 8 bases fitting TRBD1. CDR3 length: 12 amino acids. J gave up 5 bases and V 4 bases, and 3 bases lay outside the gene matches. The germline CDR1 and CDR2 sequences are GTSNPN and SVGIG (reference sequence). The DNA of the CDR3 is TGTGCCTGGACAGGGGGCCGAACTGAAGCTTTCTTT. Translated, it gives CAWTGGRTEAFF. The full variable domain, with the rest looked up from reference TRBV30 and TRBJ1-1, is SQTIHQWPATLVQPVGSPLSLECTVEGTSNPNLYWYRQAAGRGLQLLFYSVGIGQISSEVPQNLSASRPQDRQFILSSKKLLLSDSGFYLCAWTGGRTEAFFGQGTRLTVV.

V usage is TRBV27 and J usage is TRBJ2-6; D unclear. Per the germline V gene, CDR1 is MNHEY and CDR2 is SMNVEV (reference sequence). This CDR3 contains 18 residues. V gave up 2 bases and J gave up 0 bases, with 14 bases separating them. The CDR3 spells CASSLRRVWPSGANVLTF. CDR3 bases: TGTGCCAGCAGTTTACGTCGGGTCTGGCCCTCTGGGGCCAACGTCCTGACTTTC.

This sequence joins TRBV9 and TRBJ2-7, with TRBD1 identical over 9 bases. With V trimmed by 2 bases and J by 1 base, 10 bases remained unmatched. CDR3 length: 17 residues. The germline gives CDR1 SGDLS, CDR2 YYNGEE. CDR3: CASSVGTGTGNSYEQYF. The DNA for the CDR3 is TGTGCCAGCAGCGTGGGGACCGGGACAGGGAATTCCTACGAGCAGTACTTC. Together with reference TRBV9 and TRBJ2-7, the CDR3 gives the full variable domain: DSGVTQTPKHLITATGQRVTLRCSPRSGDLSVYWYQQSLDQGLQFLIQYYNGEERAKGNILERFSAQQFPDLHSELNLSSLELGDSALYFCASSVGTGTGNSYEQYFGPGTRLTVT.

This clone appeared once. One junction end does not reproduce the germline sequence, and a read error may be involved. The chain links TRBV15 to TRBJ1-4; 7 bases map to TRBD1. The CDR3 extends over 16 amino acids. Per germline, CDR1 LNHNV and CDR2 YYDKDF (reference sequence). The CDR3 DNA reads TGTGCCACCAGCAGAGGACAGGGAAGGGGGCTTGAACAACTGTTTTTT. It codes for CATSRGQGRGLEQLFF.

This chain links TRBV30 with TRBJ1-5, with a possible D match to TRBD1 (6 bases). Germline V lookup: CDR1 GTSNPN, CDR2 SVGIG (reference sequence). Trimming removed 1 base at V and 4 bases at J, with 26 bases between. The CDR3 contains 19 residues. The CDR3 nucleotides are TGTGCCTGGAGTGCCCCTAAAGGCCCTTGGGGGCTAGGGAATCAGCCCCAGCATTTT. Amino acid sequence: CAWSAPKGPWGLGNQPQHF.

The chain joins TRBV27 to TRBJ1-3; 9 bases agree with TRBD1. Germline V lookup: CDR1 MNHEY, CDR2 SMNVEV (reference sequence). The CDR3 runs to 15 residues. J was trimmed by 4 bases and V by 6 bases; bases with no gene match: 7. CDR3 in amino acids: CASSPLGTGGNTIYF. DNA of the CDR3: TGTGCCAGCAGCCCTCTCGGGACAGGGGGAAACACCATATATTTT.